This T cell receptor (beta chain) was recovered during a study of blood T cell repertoires in COVID-19. Across the study: Some COVID-19 samples were acute and others convalescent; all came from the United States, Italy and Spain.

Profiling relied on immunoSEQ multiplex PCR, and the TCRdb table lists in-frame clones only, not all of them. This sample has more than 140,000 clones; about 86% occur once, and the top ten carry 1.5%. Trimming took 5 bases from V and 6 from J, leaving 17 bases between them. This CDR3 contains 15 residues. Germline V gene sequence: CDR1 SGHNT, CDR2 YENEEA. Source material: peripheral blood. The chain couples TRBV11-3 to TRBJ2-1; D perhaps matches TRBD2 (6 bases). The receptor was derived from a woman aged 60 to 75 with acute or convalescent COVID-19. This CDR3 reads CASSPGVQGGNEQFF. The CDR3 DNA sequence: TGTGCCAGCAGCCCCGGGGTCCAGGGAGGCAATGAGCAGTTCTTC.